A selection of T cell receptor beta chains follows, all from one sample in a study of beta chain features in type 1 diabetes. Here immunoSEQ multiplex PCR was the method, and the copy in TCRdb shows in-frame clones only, minus some. Of about 620,000 clones listed, about 16% are singletons. Sequenced: naive CD4+ T cells from blood. The source is a man aged 18-30 years in good health. CDR3s leave out the opening cysteine and the closing phenylalanine or tryptophan. Each record gives: V gene, J gene, CDR3 protein.

v_gene: TRBV28; j_gene: TRBJ2-1; CDR3aa: ASSPSTVSYNEQF
v_gene: TRBV5-4; j_gene: TRBJ2-7; CDR3aa: ASSLAGPYEQY
v_gene: TRBV15; j_gene: TRBJ2-1; CDR3aa: ATSRDVTSGYNEQF
v_gene: TRBV28; j_gene: TRBJ2-5; CDR3aa: ASSRLDRPQETQY
v_gene: TRBV11-2; j_gene: TRBJ2-5; CDR3aa: ASSLDLGQRPETQY
v_gene: TRBV4-3; j_gene: TRBJ2-1; CDR3aa: ASSQERRAREGEQF
v_gene: TRBV11-1; j_gene: TRBJ1-1; CDR3aa: ASSYSGGSTEAF
v_gene: TRBV29-1; j_gene: TRBJ1-1; CDR3aa: SVGRRNTEAF
v_gene: TRBV6-5; j_gene: TRBJ1-2; CDR3aa: ASSYRDRGYGYT
v_gene: TRBV5-1; j_gene: TRBJ2-5; CDR3aa: ASSSEGLANLLAQY
v_gene: TRBV28; j_gene: TRBJ1-2; CDR3aa: ASRRAPGNYGYT
v_gene: TRBV30; j_gene: TRBJ1-6; CDR3aa: AWSVWGSPLH
v_gene: TRBV28; j_gene: TRBJ1-5; CDR3aa: ASKLVGSQPQH
v_gene: TRBV2; j_gene: TRBJ1-2; CDR3aa: ASMGGQDSYGYT
v_gene: TRBV25-1; j_gene: -; CDR3aa: ASSDTQGHIVYEQY
v_gene: TRBV19; j_gene: TRBJ2-1; CDR3aa: ASSLGLAAYNEQF
v_gene: TRBV5-6; j_gene: TRBJ1-4; CDR3aa: ASSSEFNEKLF
v_gene: TRBV4-1; j_gene: TRBJ2-7; CDR3aa: ASSQGQGSNDEQY
v_gene: TRBV5-8; j_gene: TRBJ2-5; CDR3aa: ASSQEGATGETQY
v_gene: TRBV7-9; j_gene: TRBJ2-4; CDR3aa: ASSRGLAVPLAKNIQY
v_gene: TRBV4-3; j_gene: TRBJ1-5; CDR3aa: ASRRNLAGTNQPQH
v_gene: TRBV7-2; j_gene: TRBJ2-7; CDR3aa: ASGYEQY
v_gene: TRBV7-9; j_gene: TRBJ2-3; CDR3aa: ASSKQGSADTQY
v_gene: TRBV29-1; j_gene: TRBJ2-5; CDR3aa: SVAGPETQY
v_gene: TRBV29-1; j_gene: TRBJ1-5; CDR3aa: SVEDYSRGGIDSNQPQH
v_gene: TRBV10-3; j_gene: TRBJ1-2; CDR3aa: AISPGTGSPGYT
v_gene: TRBV4-2; j_gene: TRBJ2-3; CDR3aa: ASSQGGSDTQY
v_gene: TRBV7-3; j_gene: TRBJ2-1; CDR3aa: ASNGPPVERGYNEQF
v_gene: TRBV6-1; j_gene: TRBJ2-7; CDR3aa: ASMDRGRTYEQY
v_gene: TRBV9; j_gene: TRBJ2-4; CDR3aa: ASSAEGVINIQY
v_gene: TRBV29-1; j_gene: TRBJ2-7; CDR3aa: SVGQRLSSYEQY
v_gene: TRBV18; j_gene: TRBJ1-2; CDR3aa: ASSPPIYSGQVDSGYT
v_gene: TRBV28; j_gene: TRBJ2-5; CDR3aa: ASGRETQY
v_gene: TRBV2; j_gene: TRBJ2-2; CDR3aa: ASTPLGLADTGELF
v_gene: TRBV5-4; j_gene: TRBJ2-5; CDR3aa: ASSAPSKGETQY
v_gene: TRBV4-2; j_gene: TRBJ2-3; CDR3aa: ASSARSGGDTDTQY
v_gene: TRBV5-1; j_gene: TRBJ2-7; CDR3aa: ASSLEWASYEQY
v_gene: TRBV25-1; j_gene: TRBJ2-7; CDR3aa: ASRDRVGGEQY
v_gene: TRBV11-3; j_gene: TRBJ2-3; CDR3aa: ASSLLAGGQDTQY
v_gene: TRBV7-3; j_gene: TRBJ2-6; CDR3aa: ASSLNARVASGANVLT
v_gene: TRBV7-9; j_gene: TRBJ1-2; CDR3aa: ASSLPGGNGYT
v_gene: TRBV10-3; j_gene: TRBJ2-7; CDR3aa: AIKGSTYEQY
v_gene: TRBV30; j_gene: TRBJ1-3; CDR3aa: AWSVGGSGNTIY
v_gene: TRBV10-3; j_gene: TRBJ1-1; CDR3aa: AIMRDQYGLNTEAF
v_gene: TRBV9; j_gene: TRBJ2-1; CDR3aa: ASSVGIASGRVRDNEQF
v_gene: TRBV7-3; j_gene: TRBJ2-1; CDR3aa: ASSRTGTSNEQF
v_gene: TRBV9; j_gene: TRBJ2-1; CDR3aa: ASSVGSGSLGEQF
v_gene: TRBV25-1; j_gene: TRBJ2-2; CDR3aa: ANLSSSYTGELF
v_gene: TRBV7-2; j_gene: TRBJ2-7; CDR3aa: ASSGRLAGGPRGYYEQY
v_gene: TRBV2; j_gene: TRBJ1-2; CDR3aa: ASSEESGHGYT
v_gene: TRBV7-2; j_gene: TRBJ1-5; CDR3aa: ASSLTGGDQPQH
v_gene: TRBV6-4; j_gene: TRBJ1-1; CDR3aa: ASSETGTNTEAF
v_gene: TRBV7-2; j_gene: TRBJ2-3; CDR3aa: ASSPSRLVDTQY
v_gene: TRBV28; j_gene: TRBJ2-1; CDR3aa: ASSLLAGVGERF
v_gene: TRBV11-3; j_gene: TRBJ2-5; CDR3aa: ASSLRLGQETQY
v_gene: TRBV2; j_gene: TRBJ2-1; CDR3aa: ASRMTSRGWQF
v_gene: TRBV28; j_gene: TRBJ2-3; CDR3aa: ASSLYRTTNTQY